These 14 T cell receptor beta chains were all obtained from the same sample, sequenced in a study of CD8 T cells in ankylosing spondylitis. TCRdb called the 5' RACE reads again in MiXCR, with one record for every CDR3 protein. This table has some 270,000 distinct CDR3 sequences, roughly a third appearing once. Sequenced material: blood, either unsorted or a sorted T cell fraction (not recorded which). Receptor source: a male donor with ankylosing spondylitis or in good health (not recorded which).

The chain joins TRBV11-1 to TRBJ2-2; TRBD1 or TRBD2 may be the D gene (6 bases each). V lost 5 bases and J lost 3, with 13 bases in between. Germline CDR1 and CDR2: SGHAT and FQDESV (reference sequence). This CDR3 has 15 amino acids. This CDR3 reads CASSPFGGDTGELFF. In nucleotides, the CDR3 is TGTGCCAGCAGCCCCTTCGGGGGCGACACCGGGGAGCTGTTTTTT.

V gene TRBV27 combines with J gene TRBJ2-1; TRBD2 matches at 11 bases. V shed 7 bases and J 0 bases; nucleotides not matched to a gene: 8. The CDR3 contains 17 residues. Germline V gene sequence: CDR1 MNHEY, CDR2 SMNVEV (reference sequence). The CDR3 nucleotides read TGTGCCAGCACTCCCCTGACTAGCGGGGCCTCCTACAATGAGCAGTTCTTC. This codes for CASTPLTSGASYNEQFF.

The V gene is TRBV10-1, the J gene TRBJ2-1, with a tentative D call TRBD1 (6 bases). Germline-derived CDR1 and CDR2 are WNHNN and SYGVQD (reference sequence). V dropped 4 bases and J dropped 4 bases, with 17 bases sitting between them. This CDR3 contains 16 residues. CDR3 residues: CASSVQGGNSYNEQFF. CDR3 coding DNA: TGCGCCAGCAGTGTCCAAGGGGGAAATTCGTACAATGAGCAGTTCTTC.

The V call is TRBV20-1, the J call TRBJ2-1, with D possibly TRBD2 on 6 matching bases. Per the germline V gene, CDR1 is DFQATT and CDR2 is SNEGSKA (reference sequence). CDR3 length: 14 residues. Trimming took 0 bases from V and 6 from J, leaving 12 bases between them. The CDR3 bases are TGCAGTGCTAGAGATCCTGGGGGGTCCAATGAGCAGTTCTTC. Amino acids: CSARDPGGSNEQFF.

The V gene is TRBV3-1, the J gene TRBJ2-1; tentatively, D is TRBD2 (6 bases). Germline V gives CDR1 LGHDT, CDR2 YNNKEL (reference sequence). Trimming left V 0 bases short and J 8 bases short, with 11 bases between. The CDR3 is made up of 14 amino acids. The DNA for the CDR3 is TGTGCCAGCAGCCAAGATGCACTAGCAGATGAGCAGTTCTTC. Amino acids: CASSQDALADEQFF.

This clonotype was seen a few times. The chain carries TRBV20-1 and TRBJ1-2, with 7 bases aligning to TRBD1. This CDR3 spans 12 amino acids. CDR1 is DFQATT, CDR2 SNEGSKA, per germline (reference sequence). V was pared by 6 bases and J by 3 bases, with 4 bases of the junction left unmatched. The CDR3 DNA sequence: TGCAGTGCGCCGACAGGGTACTATGGCTACACCTTC. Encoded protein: CSAPTGYYGYTF.

The CDR3 bases are TGCAGTGCCAAAAAGACGGACACCGGGGAGCTGTTTTTT. Protein: CSAKKTDTGELFF. The V call is TRBV20-1, the J call TRBJ2-2; D unresolved. The length of the CDR3 is 13 residues. Looked up from germline, CDR1 is DFQATT and CDR2 is SNEGSKA (reference sequence). V lost 6 bases and J lost 3, with 11 bases in between.

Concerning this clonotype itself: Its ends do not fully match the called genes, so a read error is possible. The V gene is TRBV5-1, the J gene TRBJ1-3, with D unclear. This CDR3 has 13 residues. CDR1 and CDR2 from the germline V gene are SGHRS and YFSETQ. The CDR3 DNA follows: TGCGCCAGCACGCTCAGCTCTGGAAACACCACATATTTT. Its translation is CASTLSSGNTTYF.

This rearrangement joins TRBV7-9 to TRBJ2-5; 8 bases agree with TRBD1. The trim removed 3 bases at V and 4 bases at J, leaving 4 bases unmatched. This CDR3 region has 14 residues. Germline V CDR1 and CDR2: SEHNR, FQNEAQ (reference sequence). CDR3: CASSFQGAGETQYF. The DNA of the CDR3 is TGTGCCAGCAGCTTCCAGGGGGCAGGAGAGACCCAGTACTTC.

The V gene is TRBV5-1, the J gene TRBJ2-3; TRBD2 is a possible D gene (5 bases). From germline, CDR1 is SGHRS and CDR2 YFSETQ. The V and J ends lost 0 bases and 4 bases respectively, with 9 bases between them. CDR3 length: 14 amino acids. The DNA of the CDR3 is TGCGCCAGCAGCTTGGGTGAGGGAGCAGATACGCAGTATTTT. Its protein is CASSLGEGADTQYF. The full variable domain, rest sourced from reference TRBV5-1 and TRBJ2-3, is KAGVTQTPRYLIKTRGQQVTLSCSPISGHRSVSWYQQTPGQGLQFLFEYFSETQRNKGNFPGRFSGRQFSNSRSEMNVSTLELGDSALYLCASSLGEGADTQYFGPGTRLTVL.

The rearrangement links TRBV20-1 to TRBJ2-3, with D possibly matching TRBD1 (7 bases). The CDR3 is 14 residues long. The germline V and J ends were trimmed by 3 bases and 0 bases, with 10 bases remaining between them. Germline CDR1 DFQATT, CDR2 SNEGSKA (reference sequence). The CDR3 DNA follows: TGCAGTGCTAGCAGGGGGGCTAGCACAGATACGCAGTATTTT. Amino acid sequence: CSASRGASTDTQYF.

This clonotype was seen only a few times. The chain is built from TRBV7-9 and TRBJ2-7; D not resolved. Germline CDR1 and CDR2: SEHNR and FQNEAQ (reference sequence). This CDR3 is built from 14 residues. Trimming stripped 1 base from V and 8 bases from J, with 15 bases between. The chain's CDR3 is CASSLVVGSAKQYF. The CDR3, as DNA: TGTGCCAGCAGCTTAGTAGTAGGGTCCGCCAAGCAGTACTTC.

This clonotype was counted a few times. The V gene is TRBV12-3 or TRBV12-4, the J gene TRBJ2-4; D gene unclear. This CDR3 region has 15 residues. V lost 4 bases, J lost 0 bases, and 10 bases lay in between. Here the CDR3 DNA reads TGTGCCAGCAGTTCCTTATTGGGAGCCAAAAACATTCAGTACTTC. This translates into CASSSLLGAKNIQYF.

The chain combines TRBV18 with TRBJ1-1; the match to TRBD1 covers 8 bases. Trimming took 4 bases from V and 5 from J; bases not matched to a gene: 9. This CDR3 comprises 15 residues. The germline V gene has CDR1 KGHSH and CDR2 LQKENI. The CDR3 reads CASSLVDRAGTEAFF. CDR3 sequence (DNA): TGTGCCAGCTCACTGGTGGACAGGGCGGGAACTGAAGCTTTCTTT.